This TCR beta chain was captured in a study of blood T cell repertoires in COVID-19. Study context: Donors in the United States, Italy and Spain gave samples during acute or convalescent COVID-19.

Germline values: CDR1 LGHDT, CDR2 YNNKEL (reference sequence). This CDR3 spans 14 amino acids. V shed 4 bases and J 2 bases; nucleotides not matched to a gene: 2. In the original processing: Estimated nucleated cell counts came from reference gene primer amplification. The method was immunoSEQ multiplex PCR; TCRdb's version includes in-frame clones alone and lacks a portion of them. The V and J calls and the clone size are those of that table, but D and trimming were determined from the DNA. This sample yields 250,000 or so clones, of which around nine tenths are seen a single time; approximately 2.5% belongs to the top ten. Participants were aged about 18 to 100 years from about two dozen US areas. Recovered status in Cohort 3 required two negative PCRs, clearance, or symptom resolution.

The sequence derives from a woman aged 18-30 years who had recovered from COVID-19. Sequencing used PBMCs or T cells enriched from blood (not recorded which). This chain joins TRBV3-1 (or the pseudogene TRBV3-2) and TRBJ1-3, with TRBD1 identical over 7 bases. CDR3 nucleotide sequence: TGTGCCAGCAGCCCTACAGGGGCTGGAAACACCATATATTTT. It is translated as CASSPTGAGNTIYF.